These T cell receptor beta chains were read from a single sample in a study of T-cell memory formation after mild COVID-19. MiXCR, applied by TCRdb to the 5' RACE reads, yields one record per CDR3 protein. The table has 300,000 to 400,000 distinct CDR3 sequences, roughly 15% seen once. Sequences were obtained from PBMCs or a T cell subset sorted from them (not recorded which). The source of these receptors is a man between 18 and 29 years old who had mild COVID-19 (a few samples of this study predate the infection). Cell type and time point are not known. The CDR3 runs from the conserved cysteine through the conserved F or W. A D gene is named only where the DNA matches it firmly. Clone size is stated in some rows and not others, as once, few, many or a class when expanded.

v_gene,d_gene,j_gene,abundance,CDR3nt,CDR3aa
TRBV3-1,-,TRBJ1-2,few,TGTGCCAGCAGCCAAGAAAATGCTAACTATGGCTACACCTTC,CASSQENANYGYTF
TRBV24-1,-,TRBJ2-5,-,TGTGCCACCAGTGACGAGGGACGGACGGGGGCAGAGACCCAGTACTTC,CATSDEGRTGAETQYF
TRBV18,-,TRBJ2-5,few,TGTGCCAGCTCCTCCTCCCCGGGGCCAGAGACCCAGTACTTC,CASSSSPGPETQYF
TRBV6-2/TRBV6-3,-,TRBJ1-5,few,TGTGCCAGCAGTTACTCGGGGGGGGATCAGCCCCAGCATTTT,CASSYSGGDQPQHF
TRBV20-1,TRBD2,TRBJ2-5,-,TGCAGTGCTAGGCCGACTAGCGGGGGGCCAAACCAAGAGACCCAGTACTTC,CSARPTSGGPNQETQYF
TRBV9,-,TRBJ2-1,-,TGTGCCAGCAGCGTAGCTACGTGGGGGGATACCTACAATGAGCAGTTCTTC,CASSVATWGDTYNEQFF
TRBV11-2,-,TRBJ2-1,-,TGTGCCAGCAGCTCTTATCTAGGATCAGGTGTTAATGAGCAGTTCTTC,CASSSYLGSGVNEQFF
TRBV7-9,-,TRBJ2-7,few,TGTGCCAGCACCTCAGCGTACGAGCAGTACTTC,CASTSAYEQYF
TRBV9,-,TRBJ2-1,-,TGTGCCAGCAGCGTAAATGGTCAATCCTACAATGAGCAGTTCTTC,CASSVNGQSYNEQFF
TRBV29-1,-,TRBJ1-1,-,TGCAGCGTTATGAGACAGCTGAACACTGAAGCTTTCTTT,CSVMRQLNTEAFF
TRBV6-5,TRBD2,TRBJ2-3,few,TGTGCCAGTGAGGCTGTAGCGGGGGGTTCGGATACGCAGTATTTT,CASEAVAGGSDTQYF
TRBV7-2,-,TRBJ2-1,few,TGTGCCAGCAGCTTAGAACCGGGGTATGAGCAGTTCTTC,CASSLEPGYEQFF
TRBV6-2/TRBV6-3,-,TRBJ2-2,few,TGTGCCAGCAGTTACCTCGTCAGCTCCGGGGAGCTGTTTTTT,CASSYLVSSGELFF
TRBV7-9,-,TRBJ2-2,few,TGTGCCAGCAGCATGACCGGGAGAAACACCGGGGAGCTGTTTTTT,CASSMTGRNTGELFF
TRBV7-2,TRBD1,TRBJ1-1,-,TGTGCCAGCAGCCCTGGGGCAGGGGGGGGAAACTCTGAAGCTTTCTTT,CASSPGAGGGNSEAFF
TRBV3-1,-,TRBJ2-3,many,TGTGCCAGCAGCCAAGAGTCGGCTAGCACAGATACGCAGTATTTT,CASSQESASTDTQYF
TRBV18,-,TRBJ2-6,-,TGTGCCAGCTCACGCACCCAGTCAGGGGCCAACGTCCTGACTTTC,CASSRTQSGANVLTF
TRBV6-5,TRBD1,TRBJ2-1,-,TGTGCCAGCAGTTACGGCCCAGGGGGCTTTAATGAGCAGTTCTTC,CASSYGPGGFNEQFF
TRBV5-1,-,TRBJ2-5,-,TGCGCCAGCAGCTATGGGACATCTCAAGAGACCCAGTACTTC,CASSYGTSQETQYF
TRBV7-9,TRBD1,TRBJ2-7,-,TGTGCCAGCAGCTATACGCAGGGGGCTGCCTACGAGCAGTACTTC,CASSYTQGAAYEQYF
TRBV5-6,TRBD2,TRBJ2-5,few,TGTGCCAGCAGCTTGAGGTCCGGGACTAGCGGGTACCAAGAGACCCAGTACTTC,CASSLRSGTSGYQETQYF
TRBV5-1,-,TRBJ2-3,-,TGCGCCAGCATGCGCACCGCTAGCACAGATACGCAGTATTTT,CASMRTASTDTQYF
TRBV9,-,TRBJ2-7,-,TGTGCCAGCAGCGTACTAATACCGCAGTGGGAGCAGTACTTC,CASSVLIPQWEQYF
TRBV9,TRBD2,TRBJ2-2,-,TGTGCCAGCAGCGTGTCGGGGGGGCTCACCGGGGAGCTGTTTTTT,CASSVSGGLTGELFF
TRBV4-1,-,TRBJ2-5,few,TGCGCCAGCAGCCAAGATTTGTCTGGGGAGACCCAGTACTTC,CASSQDLSGETQYF
TRBV6-5,TRBD1,TRBJ1-5,few,TGTGCCAGCAGGGGGGACAGCAATAGCAATCAGCCCCAGCATTTT,CASRGDSNSNQPQHF
TRBV9,TRBD1,TRBJ2-3,-,TGTGCCAGCAGCCCACGACAGGGGTGGGATACGCAGTATTTT,CASSPRQGWDTQYF
TRBV5-1,-,TRBJ2-3,-,TGCGCCAGCAGCGGGGCAGACAGGAGGGATACGCAGTATTTT,CASSGADRRDTQYF
TRBV7-9,-,TRBJ2-3,many,TGTGCCAGCAGCCCCAGGACCGCAGATACGCAGTATTTT,CASSPRTADTQYF
TRBV18,-,TRBJ2-6,-,TGTGCCAGCTCACGGTTGGGCGGAGACTCTGGGGCCAACGTCCTGACTTTC,CASSRLGGDSGANVLTF
TRBV5-1,-,TRBJ2-1,many,TGCGCCAGCAGCTTAGGGGGACTCTCCTACAATGAGCAGTTCTTC,CASSLGGLSYNEQFF
TRBV28,TRBD1,TRBJ1-1,few,TGTGCCAGCAGTGCACCGGGACAGGCGAACACTGAAGCTTTCTTT,CASSAPGQANTEAFF
TRBV5-1,TRBD1,TRBJ2-2,many,TGCGCCAGCAGCACCACAGGGGGCGCCATGGACGGGGAGCTGTTTTTT,CASSTTGGAMDGELFF
TRBV12-3/TRBV12-4,-,TRBJ2-2,few,TGTGCCAGCAGCCTCACTCCGAGAACTTACACCGGGGAGCTGTTTTTT,CASSLTPRTYTGELFF
TRBV9,-,TRBJ2-3,-,TGTGCCAGCAGCGTAGGAATAGATACGCAGTATTTT,CASSVGIDTQYF
TRBV4-1,-,TRBJ1-5,few,TGCGCCAGCAGCCAAGAAGGACAGAGCAATCAGCCCCAGCATTTT,CASSQEGQSNQPQHF
TRBV11-2,TRBD1,TRBJ2-2,few,TGTGCCAGCAGTAAAAGGGACAGGGTGAACACCGGGGAGCTGTTTTTT,CASSKRDRVNTGELFF
TRBV5-1,-,TRBJ1-1,few,TGCGCCAGCAGCTTGGGGAACGCAGCTGAAGCTTTCTTT,CASSLGNAAEAFF